These T cell receptor beta chains were read from a single sample in a study of tissue T cells after allogeneic stem cell transplantation. Some clones are missing from TCRdb's copy, which holds only in-frame ones; the method was immunoSEQ multiplex PCR. The sample lists tens of thousands of clones, 73% occurring once. The specimen comprised tissue from the ileum, sampled at autopsy. The receptors come from a female donor of 60 years or more with lung cancer. The CDR3 runs from the conserved cysteine through the conserved F or W. A D gene is named only where the DNA matches it firmly. The size entry is marked missing in some rows and otherwise reads once, few, many or a size class.

d_gene	len	v_gene	abundance	j_gene	CDR3nt	CDR3aa
TRBD2	16	TRBV5-1	.	TRBJ2-5	TGCGCCAGCAGCTCTCGCGAAGCGGGGCATAAAGAGACCCAGTACTTC	CASSSREAGHKETQYF
.	12	TRBV7-8	.	TRBJ2-7	TGTGCCAGCAGCTTAGCGGGGTCCCACCTTACTTTC	CASSLAGSHLTF
.	15	TRBV29-1	.	TRBJ1-4	TGCAGCGTTAAACAGAACCCCGGGGCTAATGAAAAACTGTTTTTT	CSVKQNPGANEKLFF
TRBD1	13	TRBV12-3/TRBV12-4	.	TRBJ1-2	TGTGCCAGCAGTTTAGGACAGGGTTATGGCTACACCTTC	CASSLGQGYGYTF
TRBD2	17	TRBV5-1	few	TRBJ2-2	TGCGCCAGCAGCTTGTCTCCGGCCGGACTAGCGACCGGGGAGCTGTTTTTT	CASSLSPAGLATGELFF
.	16	TRBV27	.	TRBJ2-2	TGTGCCAGCAGTTTAATGGGACGTGCGAACACCGGGGAGCTGTTTTTT	CASSLMGRANTGELFF
.	15	TRBV27	.	TRBJ2-3	TGTGCCAGCAGTTGGGGCAAAACTAGCACAGATACGCAGTATTTT	CASSWGKTSTDTQYF
TRBD1	14	TRBV2	few	TRBJ2-7	TGTGCCAGCCTCCGGCAGACAGGGTCCTACGAGCAGTACTTC	CASLRQTGSYEQYF
.	16	TRBV3-1/TRBV3-2	few	TRBJ2-2	TGTGCCAGCAGCCGCGTCGACACAGCGAACACCGGGGAGCTGTTTTTT	CASSRVDTANTGELFF
TRBD1	19	TRBV9	.	TRBJ2-1	TGTGCCAGCAGCCTAGGGAACCTACGGGGATGGGACAGGAACAATGAGCAGTTCTTC	CASSLGNLRGWDRNNEQFF
TRBD1	15	TRBV5-4	few	TRBJ2-1	TGTGCCAGCAGCTCCCCGGGACAGAGCCACAATGAGCAGTTCTTC	CASSSPGQSHNEQFF
.	12	TRBV2	.	TRBJ1-6	TGTGCCAGCAGTGAGGGTCGATCACCCCTCCACTTT	CASSEGRSPLHF
.	13	TRBV7-2	.	TRBJ2-2	TGTGCCAGCAGCTTACTAGGGGCCGGGGAGCTGTTTTTT	CASSLLGAGELFF
.	14	TRBV18	.	TRBJ1-2	TGTGCCAGCTCACCAGGGAGGGATGCCTATGGCTACACCTTC	CASSPGRDAYGYTF
TRBD2	14	TRBV7-9	.	TRBJ2-5	TGTGCCAGCAACCCGGGACTAGCTCTTGAGACCCAGTACTTC	CASNPGLALETQYF
TRBD1	14	TRBV7-8	.	TRBJ2-3	TGTGCCAGCAGCTTCCTAAGGGGACAGAGATTTCTGTATTTT	CASSFLRGQRFLYF
.	13	TRBV5-6	.	TRBJ2-7	TGTGCCAGCAGCTTGGGGCCCGCGGGCGAGCAGTACTTC	CASSLGPAGEQYF
.	13	TRBV10-3	few	TRBJ1-4	TGTGCCATCAGTGGGGGGACTAATGAAAAACTGTTTTTT	CAISGGTNEKLFF
TRBD2	16	TRBV6-4	.	TRBJ2-1	TGTGCCAGCAGTGTGGGACTAGCGGCCTCCTACAATGAGCAGTTCTTC	CASSVGLAASYNEQFF
.	14	TRBV27	.	TRBJ1-6	TGTGCCAGCAGTTCAAAGGGAGAGGGGTCACCCCTCCACTTT	CASSSKGEGSPLHF
TRBD1	17	TRBV27	.	TRBJ1-5	TGTGCCAGCAGTCCCCGGGGGGCGGCCAGGGGGCTCCAGCCCCAGCATTTT	CASSPRGAARGLQPQHF
.	14	TRBV11-2	.	TRBJ2-7	TGTGCCAGCAGCTTTAGCGGTAACTCCTACGAGCAGTACTTC	CASSFSGNSYEQYF
TRBD2	15	TRBV4-2	few	TRBJ2-3	TGTGCCAGCAGCACCCGGGGGGGTGGCACAGATACGCAGTATTTT	CASSTRGGGTDTQYF
TRBD1	17	TRBV7-9	.	TRBJ1-3	TGTGCCAGCAGCTTCAGGACAGGCTATTCGTGGGGAAACACCATATATTTT	CASSFRTGYSWGNTIYF
.	11	TRBV28	.	TRBJ2-7	TGTGCCAGCAATGCCCACTACGAGCAGTACTTC	CASNAHYEQYF
.	13	TRBV2	once	TRBJ2-5	TGTGCCAGCAGTCCGGGACTGGGGGAGACCCAGTACTTC	CASSPGLGETQYF
.	13	TRBV9	.	TRBJ1-1	TGTGCCAGCAGCGTAAACGGACAACTTGAAGCTTTCTTT	CASSVNGQLEAFF
.	13	TRBV7-2	.	TRBJ2-7	TGTGCCAGCAGCTTGGACTTCTCCTACGAGCAGTACTTC	CASSLDFSYEQYF
TRBD2	17	TRBV2	.	TRBJ2-2	TGTGCCAGCAGCGAAGGGACTAGCGGGGGCAACACCGGGGAGCTGTTTTTT	CASSEGTSGGNTGELFF
TRBD1	14	TRBV19	.	TRBJ2-3	TGTGCCAGTAGCGTGGACAGGGTCACAGATACGCAGTATTTT	CASSVDRVTDTQYF
.	13	TRBV11-2	few	TRBJ1-2	TGTGCCAGCAGCTTACCAGGGAACTATGGCTACACCTTC	CASSLPGNYGYTF
TRBD1	15	TRBV11-2	once	TRBJ1-2	TGTGCCAGCAGCTTAGACCCGGGACAGCACTATGGCTACACCTTC	CASSLDPGQHYGYTF
.	14	TRBV9	once	TRBJ2-1	TGTGCCAGCAGCAAATCACCTTTATGGAATGAGCAGTTCTTC	CASSKSPLWNEQFF
.	13	TRBV7-8	.	TRBJ2-7	TGTGCCAGCAGCTTTGGACTCAGCTACGAGCAGTACTTC	CASSFGLSYEQYF
TRBD1	19	TRBV14	.	TRBJ2-3	TGTGCCAGCAGCCAAGTCCCAGGGGGCTTTTCTAGTGGCACAGATACGCAGTATTTT	CASSQVPGGFSSGTDTQYF
.	14	TRBV7-9	.	TRBJ2-7	TGTGCCAGCAGCCCCGGGCGAGCCCCTTACGAGCAGTACTTC	CASSPGRAPYEQYF
TRBD2	14	TRBV10-1	.	TRBJ2-1	TGCGCCAGCAGTGCTAGCGGGAGGTTCAATGAGCAGTTCTTC	CASSASGRFNEQFF
.	15	TRBV2	.	TRBJ1-5	TGTGCCAGCAAGGGTGGCGAGAACCGCAATCAGCCCCAGCATTTT	CASKGGENRNQPQHF
.	15	TRBV19	few	TRBJ1-6	TGTGCCAGTAGTATAAGGGGTAAGGCAAACTCACCCCTCCACTTT	CASSIRGKANSPLHF
.	14	TRBV3-1/TRBV3-2	.	TRBJ2-1	TGTGCCAGCAGCCGAGGTAGCTCCTACAATGAGCAGTTCTTC	CASSRGSSYNEQFF
.	12	TRBV2	.	TRBJ2-3	TGTGCCAGCAAAGCGGGTCCAGATACGCAGTATTTT	CASKAGPDTQYF
TRBD1	15	TRBV27	.	TRBJ2-1	TGTGCCAGCAGTTTAATCGGCAGGGGGCAGAGTGAGCAGTTCTTC	CASSLIGRGQSEQFF
.	15	TRBV19	.	TRBJ2-2	TGTGCCAGTAGCCGGGACCAAAGAACTACCGGGGAGCTGTTTTTT	CASSRDQRTTGELFF
.	14	TRBV14	.	TRBJ2-7	TGTGCCAGCAGCCAAGGAACAGGGCATAACGAGCAGTACTTC	CASSQGTGHNEQYF
.	13	TRBV4-3	.	TRBJ2-5	TGCGCCAGCAGCCAAGACGGGAAGGAGACCCAGTACTTC	CASSQDGKETQYF
.	18	TRBV4-1	few	TRBJ1-5	TGCGCCAGCAGCCAAGATCCCCCTGCGTCCTATAGCAATCAGCCCCAGCATTTT	CASSQDPPASYSNQPQHF
.	13	TRBV19	.	TRBJ2-3	TGTGCCAGTAGTATGGGAGTTCTGGATACGCAGTATTTT	CASSMGVLDTQYF
.	16	TRBV25-1	.	TRBJ2-3	TGTGCCAGCCCGACACCCAGGGGATCTAGCACAGATACGCAGTATTTT	CASPTPRGSSTDTQYF
.	16	TRBV7-3	.	TRBJ2-1	TGTGCCAGCAGCTTAAGGGGGACGAGCTCCTACAATGAGCAGTTCTTC	CASSLRGTSSYNEQFF
.	16	TRBV7-3	once	TRBJ2-6	TGTGCCAGCAGCTCAAACCCAGGGGTTGGGGCCAACGTCCTGACTTTC	CASSSNPGVGANVLTF
.	14	TRBV4-1	.	TRBJ2-7	TGCGCCAGCAGCCAAGGGGGGGGGCTCTACGAGCAGTACTTC	CASSQGGGLYEQYF
TRBD2	21	TRBV7-8	.	TRBJ2-4	TGTGCCAGCAGCTTAGCCCCCTGGACTAGCGGGAGAAACGGGGCCAAAAACATTCAGTACTTC	CASSLAPWTSGRNGAKNIQYF
.	13	TRBV12-3/TRBV12-4	once	TRBJ1-2	TGTGCCAGCAGTTCCCTCCTGAACTATGGCTACACCTTC	CASSSLLNYGYTF
TRBD1	18	TRBV7-8	once	TRBJ1-4	TGTGCCAGCAGCTTGTCCCGCAGGGGGCGGGCAACTAATGAAAAACTGTTTTTT	CASSLSRRGRATNEKLFF
.	12	TRBV12-5	once	TRBJ2-7	TGTGCTAGTGGTTCCGGGACTTACGAGCAGTACTTC	CASGSGTYEQYF